Sequencing of this TCR beta chain was carried out in a study of blood T cell repertoires in COVID-19. Regarding this clone: Other DNA sequences within the sample encode an identical CDR3.

Germline CDR1 LGHNT, CDR2 FRNRAP. This CDR3 is built from 14 residues. The V gene lost 2 bases and the J gene lost 3 bases, with 9 bases spanning the gap. Profiled with immunoSEQ multiplex PCR; TCRdb holds only in-frame clones, not every one. The sample holds roughly 340,000 clones, 80% to 90% seen once. This TCR was recovered from a man aged 18-30 years who had recovered from COVID-19. This sequence joins TRBV12-5 and TRBJ2-3; tentatively, D is TRBD2 (5 bases). Sequencing input: PBMCs or T cells enriched from blood (not recorded which). This CDR3 is CASGLTPGTDTQYF. The CDR3 bases are TGTGCTAGTGGTTTGACTCCGGGAACAGATACGCAGTATTTT.